What follows describes a single T cell receptor (beta chain). Its antigen is currently unknown. This specimen belongs to a study of identical twins. TCRdb called the 5' RACE reads again in MiXCR, with one record for every CDR3 protein. Found here are approximately 670,000 distinct CDR3 sequences, around 6% of them singletons; the top ten hold around 2%. Notes on the study in general: Alpha sequences out of frame and shared by twins had excess low generation probability.

Between the trimmed V and J ends, which lost 5 bases and 0 bases, there was a span of 15 bases. The CDR3 runs to 16 residues. The germline gives CDR1 SGHVS, CDR2 FQNEAQ. The chain uses TRBV7-8 and TRBJ2-3; the D gene is possibly TRBD1 (6 bases). This TCR derives from a young man in good health. The material sequenced was naive T cells sorted from blood. The CDR3, as DNA: TGTGCCAGCAGCACCCGTCAGGGGCTCAGCACAGATACGCAGTATTTT. Translated, it gives CASSTRQGLSTDTQYF. Variable domain in full (rest from reference TRBV7-8 and TRBJ2-3): GAGVSQSPRYKVAKRGQDVALRCDPISGHVSLFWYQQALGQGPEFLTYFQNEAQLDKSGLPSDRFFAERPEGSVSTLKIQRTQQEDSAVYLCASSTRQGLSTDTQYFGPGTRLTVL.